Following are 25 T cell receptor beta chains from one sample sequenced in a study of cytomegalovirus exposure and HLA in healthy donors. Repertoires were generated with immunoSEQ multiplex PCR, while TCRdb's copy carries only in-frame clones and drops some. The sample lists approximately 180,000 clones, approximately 90% occurring once. Sequencing used PBMCs. The receptors derive from a woman in her twenties or thirties in good health and CMV-seronegative.

The rearrangement joins TRBV5-1 to TRBJ2-7, with 9 nucleotides matching TRBD1. Unmatched junction bases numbered 10, after V lost 4 bases and J lost 2 bases. The germline gives CDR1 SGHRS, CDR2 YFSETQ. This CDR3 has 16 residues. The CDR3 loop is CASSITPGQGAYEQYF. The CDR3 DNA follows: TGCGCCAGCAGCATAACCCCGGGACAGGGAGCCTACGAGCAGTACTTC.

The rearrangement links TRBV6-1 to TRBJ1-1; D perhaps matches TRBD1 (5 bases). The ends were cut back, 4 bases at V and 0 bases at J, with 12 bases in the middle. CDR1 and CDR2 (germline): MNHNS, SASEGT. This CDR3 has 15 residues. This CDR3 reads CASSGGTGMNTEAFF. The CDR3 DNA reads TGTGCCAGCAGTGGCGGGACGGGCATGAACACTGAAGCTTTCTTT.

The CDR3 sequence is CASSPGGKEQFF. Written as DNA, the CDR3 is TGCGCCAGCAGCCCGGGAGGAAAAGAGCAGTTCTTC. V usage is TRBV4-1 and J usage is TRBJ2-1; 7 bases are shared with TRBD2. CDR1 and CDR2 from the germline V gene are MGHRA and YSYEKL. This CDR3 comprises 12 residues. Unmatched junction bases numbered 4, after V lost 4 bases and J lost 10 bases.

This chain joins TRBV6-5 and TRBJ1-5; 7 bases align to TRBD1. CDR1 and CDR2 from the germline V gene are MNHEY and SVGAGI. This CDR3 contains 13 residues. The ends lost 2 bases at V and 6 bases at J; junction bases unmatched: 1. The CDR3 coding sequence is TGTGCCAGCAGTTACGACAGGGTTCAGCCCCAGCATTTT. Protein product: CASSYDRVQPQHF.

The rearrangement joins TRBV10-2 to TRBJ2-7, with a tentative D call TRBD1 (6 bases). The CDR3 runs 12 residues. V was shortened by 4 bases and J by 6 bases, with 10 bases between the two germline ends. The germline V gene encodes CDR1 WSHSY and CDR2 SAAADI. The CDR3 DNA follows: TGCGCCAGCAGTGTGGGCAGGGGCGAGCAGTACTTC. Its protein product is CASSVGRGEQYF.

This chain uses TRBV18 with TRBJ2-7; D may be TRBD1 (5 bases). Germline V lookup: CDR1 KGHSH, CDR2 LQKENI. Trimming took off 2 bases at V and 0 bases at J, with 11 bases between the two ends. The CDR3 extends over 15 amino acids. CDR3 bases: TGTGCCAGCTCACCAGGGGCCAGGGTCTCCTACGAGCAGTACTTC. Translation: CASSPGARVSYEQYF.

The chain is built from TRBV2 and TRBJ1-2, with 7 bases fitting TRBD1. The CDR3 sequence is 13 residues long. Unmatched junction bases numbered 5, after V lost 2 bases and J lost 8 bases. The germline V gene encodes CDR1 SNHLY and CDR2 FYNNEI. The CDR3 nucleotides read TGTGCCAGCAGTGAAAGGGGGCCGGGCGGCTACACCTTC. Translated, it gives CASSERGPGGYTF.

This rearrangement joins TRBV11-2 to TRBJ1-3; no clear D. Germline V gene lookup returns CDR1 SGHAT and CDR2 FQNNGV. V lost 2 bases and J lost 8, with 10 bases in between. The CDR3 runs to 13 residues. CDR3 protein: CASSLIFSDTIYF. The CDR3 coding sequence is TGTGCCAGCAGCTTAATTTTTAGCGACACCATATATTTT.

V is TRBV5-4 and J is TRBJ2-1; 9 positions match TRBD2. Germline assignment: CDR1 SGHNT and CDR2 YYREEE (reference sequence). The J segment lost 8 bases and the V segment lost 2 bases, leaving 11 bases of the junction unmatched. The CDR3 covers 16 residues. CDR3 loop: CASSFSGSGGFYEQFF. CDR3 DNA: TGTGCCAGCAGCTTCTCCGGTAGCGGGGGATTCTATGAGCAGTTCTTC.

In this sample, this clone turned up once. The chain couples TRBV11-2 to TRBJ2-1; 7 bases are a match to TRBD2. Trimming cost V 4 bases and J 0 bases; bases outside gene matches: 6. Germline V gene data show CDR1 as SGHAT and CDR2 as FQNNGV. CDR3 length: 16 amino acids. CDR3 coding DNA: TGTGCCAGCAGCTCCCTCGGGGGGAGCTCCTACAATGAGCAGTTCTTC. This encodes CASSSLGGSSYNEQFF.

The gene calls are TRBV9 and TRBJ1-1, with D unresolved. Trimming left V 3 bases short and J 1 base short, with 16 bases between. Looked up from germline, CDR1 is SGDLS and CDR2 is YYNGEE. CDR3 size: 16 residues. The chain's CDR3 is CASSGPDWGGNTEAFF. Here the CDR3 DNA reads TGTGCCAGCAGCGGGCCAGATTGGGGAGGGAACACTGAAGCTTTCTTT.

This clone was counted once. The rearrangement uses TRBV2 and TRBJ2-5; no reliable D call. Trimming left V 7 bases short and J 4 bases short, with 7 bases between. CDR1 SNHLY and CDR2 FYNNEI come from the germline V gene. CDR3 length: 11 residues. CDR3 loop: CASNPSETQYF. The CDR3 nucleotides read TGTGCCAGCAATCCCTCAGAGACCCAGTACTTC.

In nucleotides, the CDR3 is TGTGCCAGCGCCGCAGGGGGCATGAACACTGAAGCTTTCTTT. Residues: CASAAGGMNTEAFF. The genes are TRBV2 and TRBJ1-1, with TRBD1 matching over 8 bases. V dropped 8 bases and J dropped 0; count of bases not matched to a gene: 5. This CDR3 region has 14 residues. Looked up from germline, CDR1 is SNHLY and CDR2 is FYNNEI.

The chain recombines TRBV19 with TRBJ2-7, with TRBD1 matching over 9 bases. The CDR3 is made up of 15 amino acids. The V gene's germline CDR1 is LNHDA and CDR2 SQIVND (reference sequence). With 6 bases clipped from V and 2 bases from J, the junction kept 8 bases outside the gene matches. CDR3 sequence reads: CASSVPGTGPYEQYF. Here the CDR3 DNA reads TGTGCCAGTAGCGTGCCCGGGACAGGGCCCTACGAGCAGTACTTC. Full variable domain (remainder filled in from reference TRBV19 and TRBJ2-7): DGGITQSPKYLFRKEGQNVTLSCEQNLNHDAMYWYRQDPGQGLRLIYYSQIVNDFQKGDIAEGYSVSREKKESFPLTVTSAQKNPTAFYLCASSVPGTGPYEQYFGPGTRLTVT.

The gene calls are TRBV6-5 and TRBJ2-1; 7 nucleotides agree with TRBD1. Germline CDR1 and CDR2: MNHEY and SVGAGI. V lost 7 bases and J lost 0; bases outside the gene matches: 6. The CDR3 consists of 15 residues. CDR3 loop: CASKGDSNSYNEQFF. CDR3 in DNA: TGTGCCAGCAAAGGGGACAGCAACTCCTACAATGAGCAGTTCTTC.

This clone came up a few times. V usage is TRBV15 and J usage is TRBJ1-2, with 8 bases lining up with TRBD1. After removal of 3 bases from V and 4 bases from J, the junction contained 7 bases not matched to a gene. Per germline, CDR1 LNHNV and CDR2 YYDKDF (reference sequence). This CDR3 has 15 residues. The CDR3 sequence: CATSSGTGGVYGYTF. CDR3 coding DNA: TGTGCCACCAGCAGTGGGACAGGTGGGGTCTATGGCTACACCTTC. Combining the CDR3 with reference TRBV15 and TRBJ1-2 gives the whole variable domain DAMVIQNPRYQVTQFGKPVTLSCSQTLNHNVMYWYQQKSSQAPKLLFHYYDKDFNNEADTPDNFQSRRPNTSFCFLDIRSPGLGDTAMYLCATSSGTGGVYGYTFGSGTRLTVV.

V usage is TRBV18 and J usage is TRBJ2-1, with TRBD2 matching 7 bases. CDR1 and CDR2 from the germline V gene are KGHSH and LQKENI. The CDR3 contains 18 residues. Unmatched junction bases numbered 10, after V lost 2 bases and J lost 0 bases. The CDR3 nucleotides read TGTGCCAGCTCACCATTAGGGAAGCGGGGCCGCTCCTACAATGAGCAGTTCTTC. This gives the protein CASSPLGKRGRSYNEQFF.

The chain is built from TRBV7-9 and TRBJ1-1; TRBD1 is a possible D gene (5 bases). V shed 1 base and J shed 10 bases, with 10 bases lying between them. Looked up from germline, CDR1 is SEHNR and CDR2 is FQNEAQ (reference sequence). The CDR3 loop spans 12 amino acids. CDR3: CASSLGTGPAFF. The DNA of the CDR3 is TGTGCCAGCAGCTTAGGCACAGGTCCAGCTTTCTTT.

The gene calls are TRBV4-2 and TRBJ2-1; the D gene is possibly TRBD2 (6 bases). This CDR3 contains 16 residues. CDR1 is LGHNA, CDR2 YNFKEQ, per germline. The V gene lost 1 base and the J gene lost 1 base, with 11 bases spanning the gap. CDR3 bases: TGTGCCAGCAGCCAAGTCGGCGCGGGGTCCTACAATGAGCAGTTCTTC. Amino acid sequence: CASSQVGAGSYNEQFF.

This rearrangement joins TRBV10-3 to TRBJ2-7, with 16 bases fitting TRBD2. This CDR3 has 17 residues. Trimming took 5 bases from V and 4 from J; bases not matched to a gene: 8. Germline values: CDR1 ENHRY, CDR2 SYGVKD. In nucleotides, the CDR3 is TGTGCCATCAGTCCATCCGGGACTAGCGGGGGGGGGTACGAGCAGTACTTC. Amino acid sequence: CAISPSGTSGGGYEQYF.

The V gene is TRBV2, the J gene TRBJ2-5; TRBD1 agrees at 7 bases. Germline CDR1 is SNHLY and CDR2 is FYNNEI. CDR3 length equals 14 residues. V shed 7 bases and J 2 bases; nucleotides not matched to a gene: 7. The CDR3 DNA follows: TGTGCCAGCAACCCTGAGGGGGCTCAAGAGACCCAGTACTTC. This encodes CASNPEGAQETQYF. Full variable domain (missing parts from reference TRBV2 and TRBJ2-5): EPEVTQTPSHQVTQMGQEVILRCVPISNHLYFYWYRQILGQKVEFLVSFYNNEISEKSEIFDDQFSVERPDGSNFTLKIRSTKLEDSAMYFCASNPEGAQETQYFGPGTRLLVL.

V gene TRBV15 combines with J gene TRBJ1-1; weak D call: TRBD1 (6 bases). Deletions cut 0 bases from V and 1 base from J, with 9 bases between. This CDR3 region has 15 residues. Looked up from germline, CDR1 is LNHNV and CDR2 is YYDKDF (reference sequence). The CDR3 DNA follows: TGTGCCACCAGCAGAGATAGAGGGGGGAACACTGAAGCTTTCTTT. Protein sequence: CATSRDRGGNTEAFF.

CDR3 DNA sequence: TGTGCCAGCAGCGTGGGGACTAGCCCCTCCTACGAGCAGTACTTC. It encodes CASSVGTSPSYEQYF. V usage is TRBV9 and J usage is TRBJ2-7; the match to TRBD2 covers 9 bases. Per germline, CDR1 SGDLS and CDR2 YYNGEE. The CDR3 has 15 amino acids. V lost 2 bases, J lost 0 bases, and 3 bases stayed unmatched.

The chain joins TRBV4-2 to TRBJ2-2, with TRBD1 matching over 7 bases. Trimming at V came to 4 bases and at J to 3 bases, leaving 5 bases not matched to a gene. The CDR3 sequence is 15 residues long. The germline V gene encodes CDR1 LGHNA and CDR2 YNFKEQ. This CDR3 is CASSPQGVDTGELFF. Written as DNA, the CDR3 is TGTGCCAGCAGCCCCCAGGGGGTGGACACCGGGGAGCTGTTTTTT.

A single count supports this clone. The chain recombines TRBV4-1 with TRBJ2-1; TRBD1 matches 10 bases. The CDR3 consists of 15 residues. Germline CDR1 MGHRA, CDR2 YSYEKL. J lost 6 bases, V lost 3 bases, and 5 bases had no gene match. The CDR3 DNA is TGCGCCAGCAGCCAGGGGACAGGGGTCCTCAATGAGCAGTTCTTC. It yields the protein CASSQGTGVLNEQFF.